The sequence of this T cell receptor (beta chain) was determined in a study of identical twins. Study-wide results and limits: The degree of excess twin sharing was weaker in beta out-of-frame sequences. Models predicted less out-of-frame TCR alpha sharing in monozygotic twins than was found. An excess of low generation probability was shown by twin-shared out-of-frame alpha sequences.

MiXCR, applied by TCRdb to the 5' RACE reads, yields one record per CDR3 protein. This sample has roughly 690,000 distinct CDR3 sequences, with roughly 6% found just once. The table lists this clonotype with many counts. Antigen: not known. The V end was cut by 3 bases, the J end by 6 bases, with 18 bases between. This CDR3 is 16 amino acids long. In germline, CDR1 is ENHRY, CDR2 SYGVKD. The chain links TRBV10-3 to TRBJ2-1; D may be TRBD2 (6 bases). The receptor was isolated from a man younger than 35 in good health. The sample was naive T cells sorted from blood. The CDR3 sequence is CAISDEAGRPPNEQFF. The CDR3 coding sequence is TGTGCCATCAGTGATGAGGCGGGAAGGCCCCCCAATGAGCAGTTCTTC.